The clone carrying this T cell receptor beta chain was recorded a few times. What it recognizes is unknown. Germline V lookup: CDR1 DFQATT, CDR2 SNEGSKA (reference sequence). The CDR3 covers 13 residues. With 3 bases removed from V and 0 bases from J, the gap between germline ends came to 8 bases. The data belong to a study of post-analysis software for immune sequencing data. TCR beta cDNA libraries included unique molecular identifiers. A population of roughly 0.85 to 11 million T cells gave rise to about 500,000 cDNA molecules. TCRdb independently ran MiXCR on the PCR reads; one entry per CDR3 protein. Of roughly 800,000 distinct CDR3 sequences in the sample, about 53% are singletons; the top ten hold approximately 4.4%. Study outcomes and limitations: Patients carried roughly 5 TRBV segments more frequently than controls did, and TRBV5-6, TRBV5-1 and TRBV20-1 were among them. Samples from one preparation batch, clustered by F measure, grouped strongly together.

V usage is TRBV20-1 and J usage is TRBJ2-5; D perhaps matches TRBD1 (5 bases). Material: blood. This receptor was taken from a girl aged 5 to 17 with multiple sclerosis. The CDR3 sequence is CSASWGYQETQYF. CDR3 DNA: TGCAGTGCTAGTTGGGGCTACCAAGAGACCCAGTACTTC.